The next 13 T cell receptor beta chains were all read from a single sample in a study of cytomegalovirus exposure and HLA in healthy donors. Primers included in the PCR were 60 Vbeta and 13 Jbeta primers. TCRdb's table, derived via immunoSEQ multiplex PCR, lists solely in-frame clones and lacks some. The sample shows tens of thousands of clones, just under 70% of them seen only once. Sequencing input: PBMCs. All receptors derive from a man aged 45 to 65 in good health and CMV-seronegative.

The genes are TRBV5-6 and TRBJ2-3; TRBD1 might be the D (6 bases). The V gene's germline CDR1 is SGHDT and CDR2 YYEEEE. This CDR3 spans 13 amino acids. Trimming took off 2 bases at V and 11 bases at J, with 15 bases between the two ends. This CDR3 is CASSFGQTQGQYF. CDR3 bases: TGTGCCAGCAGCTTTGGACAGACCCAAGGGCAGTATTTT. Using reference TRBV5-6 and TRBJ2-3 for the parts outside the CDR3, the full variable domain is DAGVTQSPTHLIKTRGQQVTLRCSPKSGHDTVSWYQQALGQGPQFIFQYYEEEERQRGNFPDRFSGHQFPNYSSELNVNALLLGDSALYLCASSFGQTQGQYFGPGTRLTVL.

This chain uses TRBV11-3 with TRBJ2-1; 10 bases agree with TRBD2. The CDR3 is 16 amino acids. V shed 0 bases and J 3 bases; nucleotides not matched to a gene: 2. Germline V lookup: CDR1 SGHNT, CDR2 YENEEA. The CDR3 region has the DNA TGTGCCAGCAGCTTAGAGTCTAGCGGGGGCTACAATGAGCAGTTCTTC. This encodes CASSLESSGGYNEQFF.

There are a few counts of this clone. This chain links TRBV7-3 with TRBJ2-3, with TRBD2 identical over 9 bases. Germline loops: CDR1 SGHTA, CDR2 FQGTGA. Unmatched junction bases numbered 11, after V lost 5 bases and J lost 2 bases. This CDR3 region has 17 residues. The DNA of the CDR3 is TGTGCCAGCAGCCCCGGCTGGCTAGCGGGGACCACAGATACGCAGTATTTT. This codes for CASSPGWLAGTTDTQYF.

This chain joins TRBV9 and TRBJ1-4, with 10 bases identical to TRBD1. Germline-derived CDR1 and CDR2 are SGDLS and YYNGEE. The CDR3 extends over 15 amino acids. J was trimmed by 8 bases and V by 2 bases; bases with no gene match: 6. The CDR3 sequence is CASSVGQGDGEKLFF. The CDR3 coding sequence is TGTGCCAGCAGCGTTGGACAGGGGGATGGGGAAAAACTGTTTTTT. The whole variable domain, filled in from reference TRBV9 and TRBJ1-4, reads DSGVTQTPKHLITATGQRVTLRCSPRSGDLSVYWYQQSLDQGLQFLIQYYNGEERAKGNILERFSAQQFPDLHSELNLSSLELGDSALYFCASSVGQGDGEKLFFGSGTQLSVL.

The CDR3 reads CASSLDRGPGNEKLFF. The CDR3 DNA reads TGCGCCAGCAGCTTGGATAGGGGGCCGGGTAATGAAAAACTGTTTTTT. The chain recombines TRBV5-1 with TRBJ1-4, with 7 bases lining up with TRBD1. The CDR3 sequence is 16 residues long. Trimming took 0 bases from V and 4 from J; bases not matched to a gene: 6. Germline CDR1 is SGHRS and CDR2 is YFSETQ.

The rearrangement joins TRBV7-9 to TRBJ2-2; perhaps TRBD2 as D (5 bases). The CDR3 length is 13 residues. V lost 5 bases and J 4 bases, leaving 8 bases between the germline ends. The germline CDR1 and CDR2 sequences are SEHNR and FQNEAQ (reference sequence). DNA of the CDR3: TGTGCCAGCAGCCGGGATTTCACCGGGGAGCTGTTTTTT. Protein: CASSRDFTGELFF.

This clone was detected once. The V and J genes are TRBV4-3 and TRBJ1-6; D is uncertain. Trimming removed 0 bases from V and 7 bases from J, with 13 bases in between. CDR1 is LGHNA and CDR2 is YSLEER in the germline V gene. CDR3 length: 16 amino acids. CDR3 residues: CASSQDYSAGNSPLHF. The CDR3 DNA reads TGCGCCAGCAGCCAAGATTATTCTGCAGGCAATTCACCCCTCCACTTT.

This rearrangement joins TRBV7-9 to TRBJ1-6, with D perhaps matching TRBD1 (6 bases). The germline CDR1 and CDR2 sequences are SEHNR and FQNEAQ (reference sequence). Deletions cut 5 bases from V and 7 bases from J, with 12 bases between. The length of the CDR3 is 14 residues. CDR3 sequence (DNA): TGTGCCAGCAGCCTACAGGGTCACAATTCACCCCTCCACTTT. It yields the protein CASSLQGHNSPLHF.

This sequence joins TRBV5-4 and TRBJ1-1; the D gene is possibly TRBD1 (5 bases). This CDR3 is 14 amino acids long. The V end lost 0 bases, the J end lost 3 bases, and 9 bases lay between the germline ends. CDR1 and CDR2 from the germline V gene are SGHNT and YYREEE (reference sequence). For the CDR3, the DNA is TGTGCCAGCAGCTTGGTCGGGGGTGACACTGAAGCTTTCTTT. This codes for CASSLVGGDTEAFF.

The sample holds a few counts of this clone. The rearrangement joins TRBV5-1 to TRBJ2-5; possibly TRBD1 for D (6 bases). The V end lost 4 bases, the J end lost 3 bases, and 16 bases lay between the germline ends. The germline gives CDR1 SGHRS, CDR2 YFSETQ. The CDR3 covers 15 residues. In DNA form, the CDR3 reads TGCGCCAGCAGCACCCCCAGGGGTATGGAAGAGACCCAGTACTTC. Protein product: CASSTPRGMEETQYF.

V is TRBV4-1 and J is TRBJ1-4; 7 positions match TRBD1. Germline-derived CDR1 and CDR2 are MGHRA and YSYEKL. V was pared by 0 bases and J by 11 bases, with 15 bases of the junction left unmatched. The CDR3 is 17 residues long. The CDR3 DNA sequence: TGCGCCAGCAGCCAAGATCGAACAGGGGTTGTTAAACGGAAACTGTTTTTT. It encodes CASSQDRTGVVKRKLFF.

This clone was found once. The chain employs TRBV27 and TRBJ2-7; D is possibly TRBD2 (6 bases). Germline V gene data show CDR1 as MNHEY and CDR2 as SMNVEV (reference sequence). The CDR3 is made up of 13 amino acids. With 3 bases removed from V and 2 bases from J, the gap between germline ends came to 8 bases. The CDR3 coding sequence is TGTGCCAGCAGTTTCCTAGCGACCTACGAGCAGTACGTC. Protein sequence: CASSFLATYEQYV.

This clone was observed a single time. V and J are TRBV10-3 and TRBJ1-1; D is undetermined. V was cut by 7 bases and J by 0 bases, with 9 bases left in between. The V gene's germline CDR1 is ENHRY and CDR2 SYGVKD. The CDR3 is made up of 13 amino acids. CDR3 loop: CAITRNLNTEAFF. The CDR3 region has the DNA TGTGCCATCACCAGAAACCTGAACACTGAAGCTTTCTTT.